A selection of T cell receptor beta chains follows, all from one sample in a study of CD8 T cells in Susac syndrome. TCRdb re-called the immunoSEQ multiplex PCR reads with MiXCR, one entry per CDR3 protein. The table lists around 170,000 distinct CDR3 sequences, approximately 94% of them singletons. Sequenced: CD4+ T cells from PBMCs. Receptors were obtained from a human donor with Susac syndrome. The CDR3 runs from the conserved cysteine through the conserved F or W. The order of the fields is D gene, J gene, clone size, V gene, CDR3 protein, CDR3 DNA. The D gene is left open where the match is weak. A row's size may be missing; if present it is once, few, many or a size class.

d_call: NA
j_call: TRBJ2-4
clone_size: NA
v_call: TRBV4-3
cdr3_aa: CASSQRTGKNIQYF
cdr3_nt: TGCGCCAGCAGCCAGAGGACTGGCAAAAACATTCAGTACTTC

d_call: TRBD2
j_call: TRBJ2-5
clone_size: NA
v_call: TRBV6-5
cdr3_aa: CASSRGGLETQYF
cdr3_nt: TGTGCCAGCTCTCGCGGGGGGCTAGAGACCCAGTACTTC

d_call: NA
j_call: TRBJ1-2
clone_size: NA
v_call: TRBV30
cdr3_aa: CACSYDNYGYTF
cdr3_nt: TGTGCCTGCTCGTATGATAACTATGGCTACACCTTC

d_call: NA
j_call: TRBJ1-3
clone_size: NA
v_call: TRBV29-1
cdr3_aa: CSVEGPPAGNTIYF
cdr3_nt: TGCAGCGTTGAGGGGCCGCCCGCTGGAAACACCATATATTTT

d_call: NA
j_call: TRBJ2-7
clone_size: once
v_call: TRBV3-1
cdr3_aa: CASSSRDLRPYEQYF
cdr3_nt: TGTGCCAGCAGCAGCCGGGACCTTAGGCCCTACGAGCAGTACTTC

d_call: NA
j_call: TRBJ2-3
clone_size: NA
v_call: TRBV7-3
cdr3_aa: CASSYGLPTDTQYF
cdr3_nt: TGTGCCAGCAGCTACGGACTACCCACAGATACGCAGTATTTT

d_call: NA
j_call: TRBJ2-2
clone_size: NA
v_call: TRBV19
cdr3_aa: CASSIRDKYTGELFF
cdr3_nt: TGTGCCAGTAGTATCCGGGACAAATACACCGGGGAGCTGTTTTTT

d_call: NA
j_call: TRBJ2-3
clone_size: NA
v_call: TRBV27
cdr3_aa: CASSPSYWSTDTQYF
cdr3_nt: TGTGCCAGCAGCCCGAGCTATTGGAGCACAGATACGCAGTATTTT

d_call: TRBD1
j_call: TRBJ1-1
clone_size: NA
v_call: TRBV7-2
cdr3_aa: CASSLQGGAFF
cdr3_nt: TGTGCCAGCAGCCTTCAGGGGGGGGCTTTCTTT

d_call: NA
j_call: TRBJ1-1
clone_size: NA
v_call: TRBV6-5
cdr3_aa: CASSPWGTEAFF
cdr3_nt: TGTGCCAGCAGCCCCTGGGGCACTGAAGCTTTCTTT

d_call: NA
j_call: TRBJ2-7
clone_size: NA
v_call: TRBV6-2/TRBV6-3
cdr3_aa: CASRRSPTKGEQYF
cdr3_nt: TGTGCCAGCAGACGGTCGCCCACTAAAGGGGAGCAGTACTTC

d_call: NA
j_call: TRBJ1-4
clone_size: once
v_call: TRBV29-1
cdr3_aa: CSVGEGPNEKLFF
cdr3_nt: TGCAGCGTTGGTGAAGGGCCTAATGAAAAACTGTTTTTT

d_call: NA
j_call: TRBJ2-5
clone_size: NA
v_call: TRBV9
cdr3_aa: CASSVGKEETQYF
cdr3_nt: TGTGCCAGCAGCGTAGGCAAGGAAGAGACCCAGTACTTC

d_call: TRBD1
j_call: TRBJ2-6
clone_size: NA
v_call: TRBV7-9
cdr3_aa: CASSSTGGKGANVLTF
cdr3_nt: TGTGCCAGCAGCTCTACAGGGGGCAAGGGGGCCAACGTCCTGACTTTC

d_call: NA
j_call: TRBJ1-2
clone_size: NA
v_call: TRBV3-1
cdr3_aa: CASSQDGGRIDTYGYTF
cdr3_nt: TGTGCCAGCAGCCAAGATGGAGGGCGGATTGACACCTATGGCTACACCTTC

d_call: NA
j_call: TRBJ2-1
clone_size: NA
v_call: TRBV5-1
cdr3_aa: CASSLLLGGQRNEQFF
cdr3_nt: TGCGCCAGCAGCCTTTTATTGGGGGGGCAGAGGAATGAGCAGTTCTTC

d_call: NA
j_call: TRBJ2-1
clone_size: NA
v_call: TRBV10-2
cdr3_aa: CASSYRGGREQFF
cdr3_nt: TGCGCCAGCAGTTACAGGGGAGGAAGGGAGCAGTTCTTC

d_call: TRBD2
j_call: TRBJ2-2
clone_size: NA
v_call: TRBV12-3/TRBV12-4
cdr3_aa: CASITSGGSGELFF
cdr3_nt: TGTGCCAGCATTACAAGCGGGGGAAGCGGGGAGCTGTTTTTT

d_call: TRBD1
j_call: TRBJ2-1
clone_size: NA
v_call: TRBV29-1
cdr3_aa: CSVGQGFNEQFF
cdr3_nt: TGCAGCGTCGGACAGGGATTCAATGAGCAGTTCTTC

d_call: NA
j_call: TRBJ2-3
clone_size: few
v_call: TRBV9
cdr3_aa: CASSPDLDTQYF
cdr3_nt: TGTGCCAGCAGTCCAGACCTGGATACGCAGTATTTT

d_call: TRBD1
j_call: TRBJ2-3
clone_size: NA
v_call: TRBV10-3
cdr3_aa: CAISGGTGVGTDTQYF
cdr3_nt: TGTGCCATCAGTGGGGGGACAGGGGTCGGCACAGATACGCAGTATTTT

d_call: NA
j_call: TRBJ2-7
clone_size: NA
v_call: TRBV14
cdr3_aa: CASSQDQGYEQYF
cdr3_nt: TGTGCCAGCAGCCAAGATCAAGGCTACGAGCAGTACTTC

d_call: NA
j_call: TRBJ1-2
clone_size: once
v_call: TRBV28
cdr3_aa: CASSLSPVNYGYTF
cdr3_nt: TGTGCCAGCAGTTTATCCCCAGTTAACTATGGCTACACCTTC

d_call: NA
j_call: TRBJ2-7
clone_size: NA
v_call: TRBV7-2
cdr3_aa: CASSLTRSGQYF
cdr3_nt: TGTGCCAGCAGCTTAACTCGTTCAGGGCAGTACTTC

d_call: NA
j_call: TRBJ2-7
clone_size: NA
v_call: TRBV5-1
cdr3_aa: CASSSMSSYEQYF
cdr3_nt: TGCGCCAGCAGCTCTATGAGCTCCTACGAGCAGTACTTC

d_call: TRBD2
j_call: TRBJ2-5
clone_size: once
v_call: TRBV7-2
cdr3_aa: CASSAGLAGGVQETQYF
cdr3_nt: TGTGCCAGCAGCGCCGGACTAGCGGGGGGAGTACAAGAGACCCAGTACTTC

d_call: TRBD1
j_call: TRBJ1-4
clone_size: NA
v_call: TRBV11-1
cdr3_aa: CASSRQGREEKLFF
cdr3_nt: TGTGCCAGCAGCCGACAGGGGCGTGAGGAAAAACTGTTTTTT

d_call: TRBD1
j_call: TRBJ2-3
clone_size: NA
v_call: TRBV7-2
cdr3_aa: CASSFDRGGADTQYF
cdr3_nt: TGTGCCAGCAGCTTTGACAGGGGGGGCGCAGATACGCAGTATTTT

d_call: TRBD1
j_call: TRBJ2-7
clone_size: NA
v_call: TRBV29-1
cdr3_aa: CSVWTGKGAYEQYF
cdr3_nt: TGCAGCGTCTGGACAGGGAAAGGGGCCTACGAGCAGTACTTC

d_call: TRBD2
j_call: TRBJ2-3
clone_size: NA
v_call: TRBV5-6
cdr3_aa: CASSPGTSDTDTQYF
cdr3_nt: TGTGCCAGCAGCCCCGGGACTAGCGACACAGATACGCAGTATTTT

d_call: TRBD2
j_call: TRBJ2-5
clone_size: NA
v_call: TRBV3-1
cdr3_aa: CASSQVTSGAPGTQYF
cdr3_nt: TGTGCCAGCAGCCAAGTAACTAGCGGGGCTCCGGGGACCCAGTACTTC

d_call: TRBD2
j_call: TRBJ2-1
clone_size: NA
v_call: TRBV6-1
cdr3_aa: CASSASGGRSRNEQFF
cdr3_nt: TGTGCCAGCAGTGCTAGCGGGGGGCGTTCACGCAATGAGCAGTTCTTC

d_call: NA
j_call: TRBJ1-2
clone_size: few
v_call: TRBV5-1
cdr3_aa: CASSLVPTDSHYGYTF
cdr3_nt: TGCGCCAGCAGCTTGGTCCCCACGGACAGCCACTATGGCTACACCTTC